The 10 T cell receptor beta chains listed next were all sequenced from one sample in a study of Ad26.COV2.S vaccination and SARS-CoV-2 variants. The assay was immunoSEQ multiplex PCR, and TCRdb's table has in-frame clones only and misses some. The sample carries about 350,000 clones, about 90% recorded once. Here the sequenced sample was peripheral blood, taken after recovery from COVID-19. The receptors derive from a human donor who had recovered from COVID-19.

The J gene is TRBJ2-7, the V gene TRBV6-5, with D possibly being TRBD1 (5 bases). V was cut by 7 bases and J by 3 bases, with 19 bases left in between. In germline, CDR1 is MNHEY, CDR2 SVGAGI. The CDR3 contains 15 residues. This CDR3 reads CASNDSPTPHYEQYF. As DNA, the CDR3 is TGTGCCAGCAACGACAGCCCTACCCCTCACTACGAGCAGTACTTC.

This clone was observed at least ten times. The rearrangement uses TRBV7-9 and TRBJ2-1, with a possible D match to TRBD2 (5 bases). Trimming took 7 bases from V and 6 from J, leaving 10 bases between them. The CDR3 is 12 amino acids. CDR1 and CDR2 (germline): SEHNR, FQNEAQ (reference sequence). The CDR3 region has the DNA TGTGCCAGCACCCCGGGGTCCAATGAGCAGTTCTTC. It yields the protein CASTPGSNEQFF. The whole variable domain, filled in from reference TRBV7-9 and TRBJ2-1, reads DTGVSQNPRHKITKRGQNVTFRCDPISEHNRLYWYRQTLGQGPEFLTYFQNEAQLEKSRLLSDRFSAERPKGSFSTLEIQRTEQGDSAMYLCASTPGSNEQFFGPGTRLTVL.

The rearrangement links TRBV6-2 or TRBV6-3 to TRBJ2-7; D is ambiguous. This CDR3 contains 11 residues. The V gene lost 0 bases and the J gene lost 7 bases, with 4 bases spanning the gap. Germline loops: CDR1 MNHEY, CDR2 SVGEGT. The CDR3 spells CASSYSGEQYF. CDR3 sequence (DNA): TGTGCCAGCAGTTACTCGGGGGAGCAGTACTTC.

V gene TRBV10-3 combines with J gene TRBJ1-1; maybe TRBD1 (5 bases). This CDR3 comprises 17 residues. Between the trimmed V and J ends, which lost 0 bases and 1 base, there was a span of 15 bases. Germline V lookup: CDR1 ENHRY, CDR2 SYGVKD. DNA of the CDR3: TGTGCCATCAGTGAGTCGGTGGGGGTGGGGACGAACACTGAAGCTTTCTTT. Its protein is CAISESVGVGTNTEAFF.

This sequence joins TRBV2 and TRBJ2-3; D perhaps matches TRBD2 (6 bases). Germline loops: CDR1 SNHLY, CDR2 FYNNEI. This CDR3 region has 11 residues. V was clipped by 9 bases and J by 8 bases, with 12 bases between them. CDR3 sequence reads: CARGEEFTQYF. The CDR3, as DNA: TGTGCCAGAGGGGAGGAGTTTACGCAGTATTTT.

The J gene is TRBJ2-4, the V gene TRBV7-2; 7 nucleotides line up with TRBD1. Losses at the gene ends were 7 bases for V and 0 bases for J; bases not matched to a gene: 6. Germline V CDR1 and CDR2: SGHTA, FQGNSA. CDR3 length: 15 amino acids. The CDR3: CASMFSGGAKNIQYF. The CDR3, as DNA: TGTGCCAGCATGTTTTCAGGGGGAGCCAAAAACATTCAGTACTTC.

The CDR3 is CASSLSYQETQYF. The CDR3 DNA reads as TGCGCCAGCAGCTTGAGTTATCAAGAGACCCAGTACTTC. The chain joins TRBV5-1 to TRBJ2-5; D is uncertain. The CDR3 length is 13 residues. Germline-derived CDR1 and CDR2 are SGHRS and YFSETQ. Trimming cost V 1 base and J 2 bases, with 6 bases left between them.

The genes are TRBV14 and TRBJ2-7, with 7 bases lining up with TRBD1. After removal of 1 base from V and 4 bases from J, the junction contained 7 bases not matched to a gene. This CDR3 contains 15 residues. CDR1 and CDR2 from the germline V gene are SGHDN and FVKESK. DNA of the CDR3: TGTGCCAGCAGCCAAGGTTTTGGCAGGGGGTACGAGCAGTACTTC. Translation: CASSQGFGRGYEQYF. Variable domain in full (rest from reference TRBV14 and TRBJ2-7): EAGVTQFPSHSVIEKGQTVTLRCDPISGHDNLYWYRRVMGKEIKFLLHFVKESKQDESGMPNNRFLAERTGGTYSTLKVQPAELEDSGVYFCASSQGFGRGYEQYFGPGTRLTVT.

J is TRBJ1-6 and V is TRBV18; a possible D gene is TRBD1 (6 bases). CDR3 length: 15 amino acids. Trimming stripped 2 bases from V and 10 bases from J, with 15 bases between. Per germline, CDR1 KGHSH and CDR2 LQKENI. The CDR3 is CASSPEQGRRSPLHF. The CDR3 bases are TGTGCCAGCTCACCAGAACAGGGTAGGAGGTCACCCCTCCACTTT.

This clone was detected only once. The rearrangement joins TRBV6-5 to TRBJ1-2; D unclear. Germline V gene data show CDR1 as MNHEY and CDR2 as SVGAGI. The CDR3 consists of 11 residues. V shed 4 bases and J shed 8 bases, with 8 bases lying between them. The CDR3 bases are TGTGCCAGCAGTTCCCTAGGGGGCTACACCTTC. This translates into CASSSLGGYTF.